The 31 T cell receptor beta chains below all came from one sample that was sequenced in a study of blood T cell repertoires in COVID-19. Produced via immunoSEQ multiplex PCR; TCRdb's table is partial and in-frame only. Altogether roughly 40,000 clones are present, about 85% being singletons, with the ten largest covering 31%. Sequenced sample: peripheral blood. The receptors derive from an elderly woman with acute or convalescent COVID-19.

The genes are TRBV7-9 and TRBJ2-1, with a possible D match to TRBD2 (5 bases). This CDR3 is built from 18 residues. Germline CDR1 and CDR2: SEHNR and FQNEAQ (reference sequence). V was pared by 2 bases and J by 7 bases, with 24 bases between. The CDR3 is CASSLLVSWGALGNEQFF. As DNA, the CDR3 is TGTGCCAGCAGCTTACTAGTCTCCTGGGGAGCGTTGGGGAATGAGCAGTTCTTC.

This clone showed up just a few times. V gene TRBV27 combines with J gene TRBJ2-2; D remains ambiguous. The CDR3 covers 15 residues. CDR1 and CDR2 (germline): MNHEY, SMNVEV (reference sequence). V lost 5 bases and J 1 base, leaving 11 bases between the germline ends. The CDR3 nucleotides read TGTGCCAGCAGTCCTTCTCGGTTGAACACCGGGGAGCTGTTTTTT. Its protein is CASSPSRLNTGELFF.

The V call is TRBV27, the J call TRBJ1-2; 9 bases match TRBD1. The germline V gene encodes CDR1 MNHEY and CDR2 SMNVEV (reference sequence). After removal of 0 bases from V and 8 bases from J, the junction contained 7 bases not matched to a gene. The CDR3 extends over 15 amino acids. CDR3 amino acids: CASSLSGGTGRGYTF. The CDR3 DNA is TGTGCCAGCAGTTTATCGGGGGGGACAGGGAGGGGCTACACCTTC.

The V and J genes are TRBV7-2 and TRBJ2-2; possibly TRBD1 for D (6 bases). V was clipped by 3 bases and J by 1 base, with 12 bases between them. Germline V gene lookup returns CDR1 SGHTA and CDR2 FQGNSA. CDR3 size: 16 residues. The DNA of the CDR3 is TGTGCCAGCAGCTTCGCAGGGGTTGGGAACACCGGGGAGCTGTTTTTT. It specifies CASSFAGVGNTGELFF.

This chain links TRBV10-2 with TRBJ1-2; maybe TRBD1 (5 bases). Germline V lookup: CDR1 WSHSY, CDR2 SAAADI. This CDR3 comprises 12 residues. Trimming pared 7 bases from V and 2 bases from J, leaving 8 bases between. Written as DNA, the CDR3 is TGCGCCAGCACTGGGGGGAACTATGGCTACACCTTC. Encoded protein: CASTGGNYGYTF.

The CDR3 bases are TGTGCCAGCAGTTTAAAAGGGGGCGAATATGGCTACACCTTC. Translation gives CASSLKGGEYGYTF. J is TRBJ1-2 and V is TRBV28; TRBD1 matches 7 bases. In germline, CDR1 is MDHEN, CDR2 SYDVKM. The CDR3 sequence is 14 residues long. V gave up 2 bases and J gave up 5 bases; unmatched junction bases: 5.

This chain links TRBV5-1 with TRBJ2-2; 7 bases line up with TRBD1. Germline CDR1 is SGHRS and CDR2 is YFSETQ. This CDR3 spans 15 amino acids. With V trimmed by 0 bases and J by 7 bases, 6 bases remained unmatched. CDR3 loop: CASSLEAGGNGELFF. The CDR3 nucleotides read TGCGCCAGCAGCTTGGAGGCAGGGGGAAACGGGGAGCTGTTTTTT.

The chain has TRBV7-2 and TRBJ2-1, with D tentatively TRBD2 (6 bases). Trimming removed 1 base at V and 1 base at J, with 8 bases between. Germline V gene lookup returns CDR1 SGHTA and CDR2 FQGNSA. CDR3 length equals 15 residues. The CDR3 bases are TGTGCCAGCAGCTTAGGCGGGGATTCCTACAATGAGCAGTTCTTC. This codes for CASSLGGDSYNEQFF.

This clone was seen a single time. The V and J genes are TRBV10-2 and TRBJ1-1; TRBD1 is a possible D gene (5 bases). Trimming took 4 bases from V and 0 from J, leaving 6 bases between them. The CDR3 sequence is 13 residues long. CDR1 WSHSY and CDR2 SAAADI come from the germline V gene. This CDR3 reads CASSGQMNTEAFF. CDR3 bases: TGCGCCAGCAGTGGACAGATGAACACTGAAGCTTTCTTT.

The chain is built from TRBV2 and TRBJ2-2, with D possibly being TRBD2 (6 bases). The CDR3 is made up of 15 amino acids. Germline assignment: CDR1 SNHLY and CDR2 FYNNEI. V lost 4 bases to trimming and J lost 0 bases, with 9 bases between them. CDR3 sequence (DNA): TGTGCCAGCAGTGCGGACTACGCGAACACCGGGGAGCTGTTTTTT. Protein product: CASSADYANTGELFF.

The gene calls are TRBV28 and TRBJ1-1, with D possibly being TRBD1 (6 bases). From germline, CDR1 is MDHEN and CDR2 SYDVKM. This CDR3 has 14 amino acids. V was shortened by 8 bases and J by 4 bases, with 17 bases between the two germline ends. The CDR3 sequence is CASGLQGSGTEAFF. The CDR3 DNA is TGTGCCAGCGGATTACAGGGTTCGGGCACTGAAGCTTTCTTT.

There are a few counts of this clone. This chain connects TRBV21-1 to TRBJ1-1. TRBV21-1 represents a pseudogene. CDR3 length: 10 residues. The chain's CDR3 is CAIPFGSAFF. The CDR3 nucleotides read TGTGCCATCCCTTTCGGGTCGGCTTTCTTT.

The CDR3 here is CASSQSGGGGTEAFF. Here the CDR3 DNA reads TGTGCCAGCAGCCAATCCGGCGGAGGAGGAACTGAAGCTTTCTTT. The chain carries TRBV3-1 (or the pseudogene TRBV3-2) and TRBJ1-1; D is ambiguous. Trimming cost V 2 bases and J 5 bases, with 15 bases left between them. CDR3 size: 15 residues. Germline V gene data show CDR1 as LGHDT and CDR2 as YNNKEL (reference sequence).

The chain joins TRBV7-9 to TRBJ1-6; a possible D gene is TRBD1 (6 bases). CDR1 and CDR2 (germline): SEHNR, FQNEAQ (reference sequence). There are 15 residues in the CDR3. V was pared by 5 bases and J by 8 bases, with 16 bases between. The CDR3 loop is CASSAPGHRDSPLHF. In DNA, the CDR3 is TGTGCCAGCAGCGCGCCGGGACATCGAGATTCACCCCTCCACTTT.

This rearrangement joins TRBV6-5 to TRBJ2-7, with 7 positions matching TRBD1. This CDR3 comprises 14 residues. Germline CDR1 and CDR2: MNHEY and SVGAGI. Germline trimming cut 4 bases from V and 1 base from J; bases unmatched to any gene: 4. The CDR3 protein is CASSFQTGSYEQYF. As DNA, the CDR3 is TGTGCCAGCAGTTTTCAGACAGGGTCCTACGAGCAGTACTTC.

This chain connects TRBV3-1 (or the pseudogene TRBV3-2) to TRBJ2-4; a possible D gene is TRBD1 (7 bases). There are 17 residues in the CDR3. CDR1 and CDR2 from the germline V gene are LGHDT and YNNKEL (reference sequence). Trimming cost V 4 bases and J 2 bases, with 18 bases left between them. CDR3 residues: CASSPFWAGGTKNIQYF. CDR3 DNA sequence: TGTGCCAGCAGCCCGTTTTGGGCAGGGGGGACCAAAAACATTCAGTACTTC.

The chain recombines TRBV4-2 with TRBJ1-6; D uncertain. This CDR3 is built from 12 residues. V gave up 7 bases and J gave up 8 bases, with 9 bases separating them. Germline CDR1 is LGHNA and CDR2 is YNFKEQ. The CDR3 spells CASKQNDSPLHF. The CDR3 region has the DNA TGTGCCAGCAAACAAAATGATTCACCCCTCCACTTT.

The chain uses TRBV28 and TRBJ2-1; the match to TRBD2 covers 15 bases. Germline assignment: CDR1 MDHEN and CDR2 SYDVKM. The ends lost 4 bases at V and 12 bases at J; junction bases unmatched: 10. This CDR3 has 16 residues. As DNA, the CDR3 is TGTGCCAGCAGTTCCGGACTAGCGGGAGGGCCCTCGAGGCAGTTCTTC. It yields the protein CASSSGLAGGPSRQFF.

This chain joins TRBV7-2 and TRBJ2-7, with 9 nucleotides matching TRBD2. This CDR3 region has 16 residues. CDR1 SGHTA and CDR2 FQGNSA come from the germline V gene. V shed 0 bases, J shed 3 bases, and the junction held 6 bases outside the gene matches. The DNA of the CDR3 is TGTGCCAGCAGCTTAGCCTCCGGGACTAGCAGCTACGAGCAGTACTTC. Translating gives CASSLASGTSSYEQYF.

The gene calls are TRBV4-1 and TRBJ2-2; 7 nucleotides agree with TRBD1. Germline V gene sequence: CDR1 MGHRA, CDR2 YSYEKL. V lost 0 bases and J lost 3; bases outside the gene matches: 4. This CDR3 comprises 16 residues. The CDR3 spells CASSQERDRYTGELFF. For the CDR3, the DNA is TGCGCCAGCAGCCAAGAGAGGGACAGATACACCGGGGAGCTGTTTTTT.

The J gene is TRBJ1-1, the V gene TRBV7-2, with D uncertain. The CDR3 sequence is 14 residues long. Trimming left V 3 bases short and J 7 bases short, with 15 bases between. CDR1 SGHTA and CDR2 FQGNSA come from the germline V gene. The CDR3 here is CASSFTLRQGEAFF. The CDR3 region has the DNA TGTGCCAGCAGCTTCACCCTCAGACAAGGTGAAGCTTTCTTT.

In its sample, this clone ranks as medium-sized. The chain joins TRBV29-1 to TRBJ2-1; the match to TRBD2 covers 15 bases. This CDR3 is built from 17 residues. V trimming: 1 base; J trimming: 4 bases; junction bases outside the gene matches: 5. Germline assignment: CDR1 SQVTM and CDR2 ANQGSEA. Here the CDR3 DNA reads TGCAGCGTTGAAGCTCCGGGACTAGCGGGAGGTTACAATGAGCAGTTCTTC. This codes for CSVEAPGLAGGYNEQFF.

The chain has TRBV6-5 and TRBJ1-6, with 9 bases identical to TRBD1. The CDR3 is 14 residues long. V trimming: 6 bases; J trimming: 6 bases; junction bases outside the gene matches: 3. The germline CDR1 and CDR2 sequences are MNHEY and SVGAGI. DNA for the CDR3: TGTGCCAGCAGCAGGGGACAGGGTAATTCACCCCTCCACTTT. It is translated as CASSRGQGNSPLHF.

The genes are TRBV28 and TRBJ1-4; 7 bases align to TRBD1. Germline assignment: CDR1 MDHEN and CDR2 SYDVKM. V trimming: 7 bases; J trimming: 3 bases; junction bases outside the gene matches: 5. The CDR3 is 14 amino acids. The CDR3 DNA is TGTGCCAGCATCTCGGGACAGTCTAATGAAAAACTGTTTTTT. Translated, it gives CASISGQSNEKLFF.

V usage is TRBV6-5 and J usage is TRBJ2-5; D possibly corresponds to TRBD2 (6 bases). CDR3 length equals 14 residues. In germline, CDR1 is MNHEY, CDR2 SVGAGI. V lost 7 bases and J 1 base, leaving 13 bases between the germline ends. CDR3 region: CASKAGNGQETQYF. The CDR3 bases are TGTGCCAGCAAGGCGGGAAACGGCCAAGAGACCCAGTACTTC.

This rearrangement joins TRBV9 to TRBJ2-1; 7 bases map to TRBD1. Germline lookup yields CDR1 SGDLS and CDR2 YYNGEE. This CDR3 contains 15 residues. The V segment lost 5 bases and the J segment 4 bases; nucleotides outside the gene matches: 9. The CDR3 bases are TGTGCCAGCAGTGGGGGAGACAGGGCATACAATGAGCAGTTCTTC. Translation: CASSGGDRAYNEQFF.

The V gene is TRBV3-1 (or the pseudogene TRBV3-2), the J gene TRBJ1-5; no firm D call. V was trimmed by 1 base and J by 4 bases, leaving 14 bases between them. Looked up from germline, CDR1 is LGHDT and CDR2 is YNNKEL (reference sequence). CDR3 length: 16 amino acids. The CDR3 region has the DNA TGTGCCAGCAGCCAAGGACTAAGGAGGGAGAATCAGCCCCAGCATTTT. Its translation: CASSQGLRRENQPQHF.

This chain connects TRBV5-5 to TRBJ2-1; 10 bases align to TRBD2. The V gene's germline CDR1 is SGHKS and CDR2 YYEKEE (reference sequence). V was pared by 4 bases and J by 5 bases, with 3 bases of the junction left unmatched. The length of the CDR3 is 14 residues. In nucleotides, the CDR3 is TGTGCCAGCAGCCGCACTAGCGGGAACAATGAGCAGTTCTTC. Translated, it gives CASSRTSGNNEQFF.

The J gene is TRBJ2-3, the V gene TRBV18, with D possibly TRBD1 on 5 matching bases. Per germline, CDR1 KGHSH and CDR2 LQKENI. The CDR3 contains 14 residues. The V end lost 3 bases, the J end lost 1 base, and 8 bases lay between the germline ends. CDR3 sequence (DNA): TGTGCCAGCTCACCCATGGGGCGCACAGATACGCAGTATTTT. Translation gives CASSPMGRTDTQYF. The variable domain in full, completed from reference TRBV18 and TRBJ2-3, reads NAGVMQNPRHLVRRRGQEARLRCSPMKGHSHVYWYRQLPEEGLKFMVYLQKENIIDESGMPKERFSAEFPKEGPSILRIQQVVRGDSAAYFCASSPMGRTDTQYFGPGTRLTVL.

The chain recombines TRBV4-2 with TRBJ1-5; maybe TRBD1 (6 bases). The germline V and J ends were trimmed by 0 bases and 7 bases, with 13 bases remaining between them. CDR3 length: 15 amino acids. The germline gives CDR1 LGHNA, CDR2 YNFKEQ. CDR3 sequence reads: CASSQDGQPSQPQHF. Written as DNA, the CDR3 is TGTGCCAGCAGCCAAGATGGACAGCCGTCCCAGCCCCAGCATTTT.

The rearrangement uses TRBV4-2 and TRBJ2-7, with 7 nucleotides matching TRBD1. The CDR3 sequence is 15 residues long. V lost 0 bases to trimming and J lost 7 bases; unmatched junction nucleotides: 9. The germline CDR1 and CDR2 sequences are LGHNA and YNFKEQ. The CDR3 coding sequence is TGTGCCAGCAGCCAAGATTTCGAGGGGGCGCGGGAGCAGTACTTC. Translation gives CASSQDFEGAREQYF.